The sequence of this T cell receptor (beta chain) was determined in a study of blood T cell repertoires in COVID-19. Study details: Sites in the United States, Italy and Spain provided acute and convalescent COVID-19 samples. T cells, B-cell-depleted T cells, or PBMCs provided the cDNA or gDNA that served as material.

After removal of 5 bases from V and 5 bases from J, the junction contained 11 bases not matched to a gene. CDR3 length: 17 residues. The germline V gene has CDR1 MNHEY and CDR2 SMNVEV (reference sequence). In the original processing: Scientists estimated how many nucleated cells there were by amplifying reference gene primers. TCRdb's copy holds only in-frame clones and misses some; the assay was immunoSEQ multiplex PCR. The D gene and trimming were derived from the DNA, and the V and J assignments and clone size from that table. Of around 220,000 clones listed, roughly 80% were seen once; the top ten hold roughly 5%.

The genes are TRBV27 and TRBJ2-5; TRBD2 aligns across 13 bases. This TCR was recovered from a human donor in a cohort sampled during active COVID-19. Input material: peripheral blood. The DNA of the CDR3 is TGTGCCAGCAGTCTGGGACTAGCGGGACGGTCCCTGGAGACCCAGTACTTC. It translates to CASSLGLAGRSLETQYF.